Given below is one T cell receptor beta chain in context. V was clipped by 8 bases and J by 7 bases, with 20 bases between them. From germline, CDR1 is MNHNY and CDR2 SVGAGI (reference sequence). The CDR3 extends over 15 amino acids. The assay was immunoSEQ multiplex PCR, and TCRdb's table has in-frame clones only and misses some. The sample has 390,000 or so clones; about 90% are singletons. The data originate from a study of blood T cell repertoires in COVID-19. The chain couples TRBV6-6 to TRBJ1-4, with D maybe TRBD1 (5 bases). The TCR was taken from a woman in her 30s with COVID-19, enrolled during active disease. Material: peripheral blood. The CDR3: CASLEAGWGIEKLFF. The CDR3 nucleotides read TGTGCCAGCCTGGAAGCGGGCTGGGGGATTGAAAAACTGTTTTTT.